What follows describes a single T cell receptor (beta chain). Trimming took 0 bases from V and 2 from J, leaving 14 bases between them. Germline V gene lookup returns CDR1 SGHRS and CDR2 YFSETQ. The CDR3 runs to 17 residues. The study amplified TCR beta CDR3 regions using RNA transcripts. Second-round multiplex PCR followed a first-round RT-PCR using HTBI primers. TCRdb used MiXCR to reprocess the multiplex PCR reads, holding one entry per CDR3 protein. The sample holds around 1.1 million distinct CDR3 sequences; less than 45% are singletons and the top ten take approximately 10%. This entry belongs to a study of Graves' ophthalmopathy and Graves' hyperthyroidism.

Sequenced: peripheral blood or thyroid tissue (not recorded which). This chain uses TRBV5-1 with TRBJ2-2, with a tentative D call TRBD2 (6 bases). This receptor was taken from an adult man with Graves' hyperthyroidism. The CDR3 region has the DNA TGCGCCAGCAGCTTGGCGGGGAGAGCGGGCAACACCGGGGAGCTGTTTTTT. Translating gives CASSLAGRAGNTGELFF.